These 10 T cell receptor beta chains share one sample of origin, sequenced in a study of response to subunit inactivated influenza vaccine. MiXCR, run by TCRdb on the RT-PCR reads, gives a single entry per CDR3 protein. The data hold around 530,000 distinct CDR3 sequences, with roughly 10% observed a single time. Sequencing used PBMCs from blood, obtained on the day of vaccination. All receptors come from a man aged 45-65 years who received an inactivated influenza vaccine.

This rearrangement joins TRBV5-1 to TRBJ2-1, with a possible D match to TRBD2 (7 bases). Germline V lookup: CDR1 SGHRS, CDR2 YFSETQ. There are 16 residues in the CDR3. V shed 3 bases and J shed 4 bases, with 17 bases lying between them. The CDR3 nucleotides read TGCGCCAGCAGCTCCTGGCTCGGGGGGACATACAATGAGCAGTTCTTC. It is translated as CASSSWLGGTYNEQFF.

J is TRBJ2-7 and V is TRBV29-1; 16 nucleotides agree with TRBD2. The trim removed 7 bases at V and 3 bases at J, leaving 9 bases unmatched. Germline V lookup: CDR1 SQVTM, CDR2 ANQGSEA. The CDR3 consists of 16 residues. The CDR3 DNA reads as TGCAGCGCCACGGGACTAGCGGGAGGGCTGGTCTACGAGCAGTACTTC. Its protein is CSATGLAGGLVYEQYF.

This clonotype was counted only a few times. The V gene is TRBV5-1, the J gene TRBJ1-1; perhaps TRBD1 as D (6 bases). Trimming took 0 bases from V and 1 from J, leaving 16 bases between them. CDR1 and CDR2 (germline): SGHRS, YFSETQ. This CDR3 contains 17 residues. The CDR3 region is CASSLARQGYGNTEAFF. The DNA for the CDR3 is TGCGCCAGCAGCTTGGCTCGGCAGGGGTACGGGAACACTGAAGCTTTCTTT.

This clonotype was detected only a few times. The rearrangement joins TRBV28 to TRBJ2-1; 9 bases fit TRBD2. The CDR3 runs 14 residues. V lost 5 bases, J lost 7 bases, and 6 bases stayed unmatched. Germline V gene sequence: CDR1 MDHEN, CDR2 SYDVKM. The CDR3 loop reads CASSRSGSRNEQFF. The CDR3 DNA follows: TGTGCCAGCAGTCGTAGCGGGAGTAGGAATGAGCAGTTCTTC.

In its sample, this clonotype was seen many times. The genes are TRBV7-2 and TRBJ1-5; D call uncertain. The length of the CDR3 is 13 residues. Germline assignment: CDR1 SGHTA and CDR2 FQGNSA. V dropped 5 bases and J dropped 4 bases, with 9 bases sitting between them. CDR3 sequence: CASSTDINQPQHF. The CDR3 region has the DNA TGTGCCAGCAGCACAGACATTAATCAGCCCCAGCATTTT.

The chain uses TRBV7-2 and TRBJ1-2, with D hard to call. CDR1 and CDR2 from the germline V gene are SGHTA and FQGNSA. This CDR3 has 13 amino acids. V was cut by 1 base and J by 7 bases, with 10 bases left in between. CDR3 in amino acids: CASSLDRQRGYTF. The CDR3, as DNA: TGTGCCAGCAGCTTAGATCGGCAGCGTGGCTACACCTTC.

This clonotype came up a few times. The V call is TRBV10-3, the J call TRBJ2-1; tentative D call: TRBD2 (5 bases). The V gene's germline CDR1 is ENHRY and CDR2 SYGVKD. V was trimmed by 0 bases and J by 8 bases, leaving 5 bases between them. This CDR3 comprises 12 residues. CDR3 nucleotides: TGTGCCATCAGTGAGTCCGGGGATGAGCAGTTCTTC. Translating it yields CAISESGDEQFF.

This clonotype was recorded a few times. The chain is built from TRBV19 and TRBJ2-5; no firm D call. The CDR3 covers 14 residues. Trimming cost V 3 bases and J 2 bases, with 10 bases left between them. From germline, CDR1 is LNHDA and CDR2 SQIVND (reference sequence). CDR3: CASSISYPQETQYF. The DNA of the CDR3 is TGTGCCAGTAGTATTTCATATCCGCAAGAGACCCAGTACTTC.

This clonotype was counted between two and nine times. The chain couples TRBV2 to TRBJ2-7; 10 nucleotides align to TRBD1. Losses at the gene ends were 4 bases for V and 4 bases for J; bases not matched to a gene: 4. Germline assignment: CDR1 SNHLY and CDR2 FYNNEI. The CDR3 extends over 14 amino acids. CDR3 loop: CASSGRDRGYEQYF. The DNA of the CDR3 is TGTGCCAGCAGTGGCCGGGACAGGGGTTACGAGCAGTACTTC.

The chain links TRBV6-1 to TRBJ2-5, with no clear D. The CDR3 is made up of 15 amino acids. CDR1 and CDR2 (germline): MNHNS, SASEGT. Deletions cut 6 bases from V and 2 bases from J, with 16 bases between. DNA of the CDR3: TGTGCCAGCAGGTTGGACGCCAGAAAACAAGAGACCCAGTACTTC. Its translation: CASRLDARKQETQYF.